This is a list of T cell receptor beta chains from one sample in a study of T cells in Graves' hyperthyroidism and ophthalmopathy. TCRdb processed the multiplex PCR reads anew with MiXCR; each CDR3 protein has one entry. The sample consists of 600,000 to 650,000 distinct CDR3 sequences, roughly 17% of them appearing once. What was sequenced was blood. The source is a woman aged 25 to 39 with Graves' hyperthyroidism. Both conserved end residues are part of each CDR3. D genes are given only for firm matches. The size entry is marked missing in some rows and otherwise reads once, few, many or a size class.

-	many	TRBV6-1	TRBJ1-3	CASSEYWASGNTIYF	TGTGCCAGCAGTGAATATTGGGCTTCTGGAAACACCATATATTTT
TRBD2	-	TRBV6-5	TRBJ2-5	CASSNGRVAGARETQYF	TGTGCCAGCAGTAACGGTCGGGTAGCGGGAGCCCGAGAGACCCAGTACTTC
TRBD1	few	TRBV9	TRBJ2-7	CASSFGGQGINEQYF	TGTGCCAGCAGCTTTGGGGGACAGGGGATAAACGAGCAGTACTTC
-	few	TRBV28	TRBJ2-2	CASSSLPNTGELFF	TGTGCCAGCAGTTCACTACCTAACACCGGGGAGCTGTTTTTT
TRBD1	many	TRBV9	TRBJ1-2	CASSATGKGYTF	TGTGCCAGCAGCGCGACAGGGAAAGGCTACACCTTC
-	-	TRBV7-9	TRBJ2-7	CASSHLGRGHKEFEYEQYF	TGTGCCAGCAGCCACTTGGGGAGGGGGCATAAGGAATTCGAATACGAGCAGTACTTC
-	many	TRBV2	TRBJ1-4	CASSAGTGGLNEKLFF	TGTGCCAGCAGCGCCGGGACGGGGGGACTCAATGAAAAACTGTTTTTT
TRBD2	-	TRBV30	TRBJ2-5	CAYVAGGPETQYF	TGTGCATACGTAGCGGGAGGGCCAGAGACCCAGTACTTC
-	many	TRBV7-6	TRBJ2-7	CASSEGTGIIGYEQYF	TGTGCCAGCAGCGAAGGGACGGGAATTATCGGATACGAGCAGTACTTC
-	few	TRBV11-2	TRBJ1-5	CASSLTSFNQPQHF	TGTGCCAGCAGCTTAACCAGTTTCAATCAGCCCCAGCATTTT
TRBD2	few	TRBV27	TRBJ2-5	CASSSWLAGGIGETQYF	TGTGCCAGCAGTTCTTGGCTAGCGGGAGGGATTGGAGAGACCCAGTACTTC
-	many	TRBV30	TRBJ1-1	CAWSAWGNTEAFF	TGTGCCTGGAGTGCGTGGGGGAACACTGAAGCTTTCTTT
TRBD2	few	TRBV18	TRBJ2-2	CASSPRSGRGGELFF	TGTGCCAGCTCACCGCGGAGCGGGAGAGGCGGGGAGCTGTTTTTT
-	many	TRBV30	TRBJ1-1	CAWSVGFDTEAFF	TGTGCCTGGAGTGTAGGATTTGACACTGAAGCTTTCTTT
TRBD2	many	TRBV20-1	TRBJ2-7	CSASGARLSGRLEQYF	TGCAGTGCTAGTGGGGCGCGGTTGAGCGGGAGGCTTGAGCAGTACTTC
TRBD1	many	TRBV7-2	TRBJ2-1	CASSSDRGSYNEQFF	TGTGCCAGCAGCTCGGACAGGGGGTCCTACAATGAGCAGTTCTTC
TRBD2	-	TRBV30	TRBJ2-7	CAWSGLAGERSYEQYF	TGTGCCTGGAGTGGGTTAGCGGGAGAAAGATCCTACGAGCAGTACTTC
-	many	TRBV7-8	TRBJ2-3	CASSLTESTDTQYF	TGTGCCAGCAGCTTGACAGAGAGCACAGATACGCAGTATTTT
TRBD1	many	TRBV3-1	TRBJ1-1	CASSQDSGGTEAFF	TGTGCCAGCAGCCAAGATTCAGGGGGCACTGAAGCTTTCTTT
TRBD2	-	TRBV12-5	TRBJ2-1	CASGTGLVYNEQFF	TGTGCTAGTGGTACCGGACTAGTCTACAATGAGCAGTTCTTC
-	many	TRBV20-1	TRBJ2-7	CSAGRGGSGAYEQYF	TGCAGTGCCGGAAGGGGGGGTAGCGGCGCCTACGAGCAGTACTTC
-	many	TRBV5-1	TRBJ2-1	CASSLALTSGARDTEQFF	TGCGCCAGCAGCTTGGCCCTTACCTCGGGAGCCAGAGATACTGAGCAGTTCTTC
TRBD1	-	TRBV4-1	TRBJ1-1	CASSQDSWTGRDTEAFF	TGCGCCAGCAGCCAAGATTCTTGGACAGGGCGGGACACTGAAGCTTTCTTT
TRBD1	-	TRBV28	TRBJ2-7	CASSVGQGISYEQYF	TGTGCCAGCAGTGTCGGACAGGGGATTTCCTACGAGCAGTACTTC
-	many	TRBV30	TRBJ2-5	CAWSVGTPQETQYF	TGTGCCTGGAGTGTTGGGACACCCCAAGAGACCCAGTACTTC
-	-	TRBV28	TRBJ1-6	CASSLKGLGGSPLHF	TGTGCCAGCAGTTTAAAAGGCCTCGGTGGTTCACCCCTCCACTTT
-	many	TRBV28	TRBJ2-2	CASSAGGQITGELFF	TGTGCCAGCAGTGCCGGGGGACAGATCACCGGGGAGCTGTTTTTT
-	few	TRBV27	TRBJ2-1	CASSQSDPSYNEQFF	TGTGCCAGCAGTCAATCGGACCCCTCCTACAATGAGCAGTTCTTC
-	many	TRBV28	TRBJ2-7	CASSYRSGHYEQYF	TGTGCCAGCAGTTATCGTTCCGGTCACTACGAGCAGTACTTC
-	-	TRBV2	TRBJ1-5	CASTLGDQPQHF	TGTGCCAGCACCCTAGGGGATCAGCCCCAGCATTTT
TRBD1	few	TRBV24-1	TRBJ2-5	CATSDWTGGQETQYF	TGTGCCACCAGTGATTGGACAGGGGGCCAAGAGACCCAGTACTTC
TRBD2	-	TRBV7-3	TRBJ2-2	CASSLLAGVTGELFF	TGTGCCAGCAGCTTACTAGCGGGAGTCACCGGGGAGCTGTTTTTT
-	-	TRBV12-3/TRBV12-4	TRBJ2-1	CASILQGIGSYNEQFF	TGTGCCAGCATCCTACAGGGAATTGGGTCCTACAATGAGCAGTTCTTC
-	many	TRBV27	TRBJ2-7	CASSLSGAGNYEQYF	TGTGCCAGCAGTTTATCTGGGGCGGGGAACTACGAGCAGTACTTC